Sequencing of this T cell receptor (beta chain) was carried out in a study of long-term antiretroviral therapy in people with HIV. Study outcomes and limitations: Controls showed broader CDR3 length ranges than did the HIV repertoires. In the period from about 2004 to 2018, blood was collected, possibly under older ART regimens.

Survey-level resolution applied to immunoSEQ assay v3.0. Repertoires were generated with immunoSEQ multiplex PCR, while TCRdb's copy carries only in-frame clones and drops some. Among under 20,000 clones listed, more than 75% were seen once. Concerning this clone itself: What it binds is not known.

CDR1 and CDR2 from the germline V gene are MDHEN and SYDVKM. Trimming took off 2 bases at V and 2 bases at J, with 9 bases between the two ends. The CDR3 loop spans 14 amino acids. The chain couples TRBV28 to TRBJ1-2; perhaps TRBD1 as D (6 bases). The input for sequencing was unsorted PBMCs, taken 0.1 years before starting antiretroviral therapy. The TCR sequence derives from a man aged 18 to 30 with HIV. This chain's CDR3 is CASSLGGENYGYTF. The DNA for the CDR3 is TGTGCCAGCAGTTTAGGGGGCGAGAACTATGGCTACACCTTC.